Each of the 7 T cell receptor beta chains below was sequenced from the same sample in a study of cytomegalovirus exposure and HLA in healthy donors listed by TCRdb under 2017. The method was the immunoSEQ multiplex PCR assay. A mixture of 60 forward primers for TCR Vbeta segments and 13 reverse primers for TCR Jbeta segments was used in the multiplex PCR. This is the immuneACCESS table as TCRdb keeps it, with only in-frame sequences that have V and J called. A part of the clones is gone; compared with another copy, unresolved V genes explain less than half, and the rest is unexplained. The sample contains roughly 220,000 clones, approximately 70% of them found a single time. The ten largest clones capture around 2.6% of the sample. Sequencing was performed on PBMCs. The receptors were gathered from a man aged 35 to 55 in good health and CMV-seropositive.

V is TRBV7-8 and J is TRBJ1-1, with D uncertain. The germline gives CDR1 SGHVS, CDR2 FQNEAQ. This CDR3 is 14 amino acids long. V lost 3 bases and J 0 bases, leaving 8 bases between the germline ends. This CDR3 is CASSFGGLNTEAFF. The DNA for the CDR3 is TGTGCCAGCAGCTTTGGCGGTCTGAACACTGAAGCTTTCTTT.

This chain links TRBV6-5 with TRBJ2-2; tentative D call: TRBD1 (5 bases). CDR1 and CDR2 (germline): MNHEY, SVGAGI. CDR3 length equals 14 residues. The V and J ends lost 0 bases and 6 bases respectively, with 8 bases between them. CDR3 DNA sequence: TGTGCCAGCAGTTACTCATCAGGGTCCGGGGAGCTGTTTTTT. It is translated as CASSYSSGSGELFF.

This clone turned up a few times. The chain has TRBV6-1 and TRBJ2-7; D is uncertain. Germline V gives CDR1 MNHNS, CDR2 SASEGT. This CDR3 has 12 residues. The V and J ends lost 4 bases and 0 bases respectively, with 4 bases between them. CDR3 coding DNA: TGTGCCAGCAGTGTACACTCCTACGAGCAGTACTTC. Translated: CASSVHSYEQYF.

The CDR3 DNA is TGTGCCAGCAGCCCAGGGGCAGGCCGCAATCAGCCCCAGCATTTT. Its translation is CASSPGAGRNQPQHF. The rearrangement uses TRBV7-9 and TRBJ1-5, with D possibly being TRBD1 (6 bases). CDR3 length equals 15 residues. V lost 5 bases and J 2 bases, leaving 13 bases between the germline ends. Germline V gene data show CDR1 as SEHNR and CDR2 as FQNEAQ (reference sequence).

This rearrangement joins TRBV7-8 to TRBJ1-1, with 12 bases aligning to TRBD1. The V segment lost 5 bases and the J segment 6 bases; nucleotides outside the gene matches: 10. Germline V CDR1 and CDR2: SGHVS, FQNEAQ. CDR3 size: 16 residues. The DNA of the CDR3 is TGTGCCAGCAGCGCCCGGTGGGACAGGGGGCTGGCTGAAGCTTTCTTT. Translation gives CASSARWDRGLAEAFF.

The chain has TRBV5-6 and TRBJ1-3, with a weak D call TRBD1 (6 bases). This CDR3 contains 16 residues. Germline-derived CDR1 and CDR2 are SGHDT and YYEEEE. Trimming took off 0 bases at V and 0 bases at J, with 10 bases between the two ends. CDR3 sequence: CASSLVDRVSGNTIYF. The DNA of the CDR3 is TGTGCCAGCAGCTTGGTGGACAGAGTCTCTGGAAACACCATATATTTT.

The CDR3 coding sequence is TGTGCCAGCAGTGAAGGAGAGACAGGGGGCTACGAGCAGTACTTC. Translated: CASSEGETGGYEQYF. The chain has TRBV6-1 and TRBJ2-5; 9 bases fit TRBD1. The J call is doubtful: the DNA matches TRBJ2-7 better. This CDR3 is 15 amino acids long. Germline CDR1 is MNHNS and CDR2 is SASEGT.